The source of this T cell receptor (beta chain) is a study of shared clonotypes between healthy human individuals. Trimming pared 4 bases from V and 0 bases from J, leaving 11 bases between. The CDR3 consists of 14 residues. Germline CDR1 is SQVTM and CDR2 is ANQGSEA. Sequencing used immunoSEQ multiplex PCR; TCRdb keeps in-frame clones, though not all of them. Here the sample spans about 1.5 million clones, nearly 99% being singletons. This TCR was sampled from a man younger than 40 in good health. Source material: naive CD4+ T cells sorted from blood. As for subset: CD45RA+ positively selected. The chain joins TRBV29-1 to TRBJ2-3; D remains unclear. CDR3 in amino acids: CSVVIISSTDTQYF. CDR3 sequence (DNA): TGCAGCGTTGTGATCATTTCTAGCACAGATACGCAGTATTTT.